These 32 T cell receptor beta chains were sequenced from one sample in a study of blood T cell repertoires in COVID-19. Here immunoSEQ multiplex PCR was the method, and the copy in TCRdb shows in-frame clones only, minus some. This table holds fewer than 250,000 clones, around four fifths found once. The source material was peripheral blood. These receptors were collected from a human donor in a cohort sampled during active COVID-19.

The CDR3 coding sequence is TGCGCCAGCAGCTTGGGGCTCGGGGAGTGGACCGGGGAGCTGTTTTTT. The encoded protein is CASSLGLGEWTGELFF. The chain employs TRBV5-1 and TRBJ2-2, with a tentative D call TRBD2 (5 bases). This CDR3 contains 16 residues. The V and J ends lost 0 bases and 5 bases respectively, with 14 bases between them. CDR1 and CDR2 from the germline V gene are SGHRS and YFSETQ.

J is TRBJ1-1 and V is TRBV5-5; weak D call: TRBD1 (5 bases). The CDR3 runs 12 residues. V was trimmed by 5 bases and J by 6 bases, leaving 11 bases between them. In germline, CDR1 is SGHKS, CDR2 YYEKEE (reference sequence). CDR3 in amino acids: CASRSGISEAFF. The CDR3 region has the DNA TGTGCCAGCAGGTCAGGGATATCTGAAGCTTTCTTT.

The rearrangement links TRBV28 to TRBJ2-7; TRBD2 aligns across 7 bases. CDR3 size: 17 residues. Germline CDR1 MDHEN, CDR2 SYDVKM. Trimming removed 5 bases from V and 2 bases from J; junction bases left unmatched: 15. In DNA, the CDR3 is TGTGCCAGCAGTGTTGTGGATACTAGCGAACATACCTACGAGCAGTACTTC. This encodes CASSVVDTSEHTYEQYF.

The genes are TRBV28 and TRBJ2-3; D uncertain. V was shortened by 2 bases and J by 0 bases, with 3 bases between the two germline ends. Germline loops: CDR1 MDHEN, CDR2 SYDVKM. This CDR3 spans 13 amino acids. For the CDR3, the DNA is TGTGCCAGCAGTTTAAGCAGCACAGATACGCAGTATTTT. Protein: CASSLSSTDTQYF. The full variable domain, its missing parts supplied by reference TRBV28 and TRBJ2-3, is DVKVTQSSRYLVKRTGEKVFLECVQDMDHENMFWYRQDPGLGLRLIYFSYDVKMKEKGDIPEGYSVSREKKERFSLILESASTNQTSMYLCASSLSSTDTQYFGPGTRLTVL.

The CDR3 DNA is TGTGCCTGGAGTGTACTAGGGAACTACGAGCAGTACTTC. This translates into CAWSVLGNYEQYF. J is TRBJ2-7 and V is TRBV30, with D maybe TRBD2 (5 bases). The germline V gene encodes CDR1 GTSNPN and CDR2 SVGIG (reference sequence). The V end was cut by 0 bases, the J end by 3 bases, with 9 bases between. This CDR3 is 13 amino acids long.

In its sample, this clone was seen once. The chain combines TRBV7-2 with TRBJ1-4; the match to TRBD1 covers 7 bases. The CDR3 spans 15 residues. J lost 8 bases, V lost 1 base, and 7 bases had no gene match. CDR1 and CDR2 (germline): SGHTA, FQGNSA. CDR3 DNA sequence: TGTGCCAGCAGCTTAGGGGGACAAGGGGGCGAAAAACTGTTTTTT. It is translated as CASSLGGQGGEKLFF.

The chain has TRBV6-5 and TRBJ1-2, with TRBD1 as a possible D gene (6 bases). The germline gives CDR1 MNHEY, CDR2 SVGAGI. This CDR3 spans 14 amino acids. With 0 bases removed from V and 4 bases from J, the gap between germline ends came to 9 bases. The CDR3 spells CASSYSETGYGYTF. The CDR3, as DNA: TGTGCCAGCAGTTACTCAGAGACAGGCTATGGCTACACCTTC.

The chain uses TRBV19 and TRBJ1-6; D remains unclear. V shed 8 bases and J shed 9 bases, with 14 bases lying between them. Germline V gene data show CDR1 as LNHDA and CDR2 as SQIVND (reference sequence). The CDR3 sequence is 13 residues long. CDR3 amino acids: CASRTAGSSPLHF. As DNA, the CDR3 is TGTGCCAGTCGGACGGCGGGAAGTTCACCCCTCCACTTT.

The chain is built from TRBV7-9 and TRBJ2-2; D not resolved. The CDR3 has 14 amino acids. Germline CDR1 is SEHNR and CDR2 is FQNEAQ (reference sequence). The V and J ends lost 5 bases and 5 bases respectively, with 12 bases between them. CDR3 DNA: TGTGCCAGCAGCCGAAAGCTCGGGACCGGGGAGCTGTTTTTT. Its translation is CASSRKLGTGELFF.

V and J are TRBV11-3 and TRBJ2-1; TRBD2 might be the D (5 bases). This CDR3 spans 16 amino acids. V gave up 1 base and J gave up 7 bases, with 17 bases separating them. Germline V CDR1 and CDR2: SGHNT, YENEEA. In nucleotides, the CDR3 is TGTGCCAGCAGCTTAGGGCCCGCGGGCCCAGCTAATGAGCAGTTCTTC. Translation: CASSLGPAGPANEQFF.

This clone was seen a handful of times. The chain recombines TRBV5-5 with TRBJ2-5; tentatively, D is TRBD2 (7 bases). The CDR3 spans 16 residues. Germline-derived CDR1 and CDR2 are SGHKS and YYEKEE (reference sequence). V was shortened by 0 bases and J by 5 bases, with 17 bases between the two germline ends. The CDR3 DNA reads as TGTGCCAGCAGCTTGGAGGCTAGCGGAGGGGGTGAGACCCAGTACTTC. Amino acid sequence: CASSLEASGGGETQYF.

This chain links TRBV3-1 (or the pseudogene TRBV3-2) with TRBJ1-1; 11 nucleotides agree with TRBD1. This CDR3 contains 15 residues. V dropped 4 bases and J dropped 7; count of bases not matched to a gene: 8. Germline CDR1 LGHDT, CDR2 YNNKEL (reference sequence). The CDR3 is CASSPADRGLSEAFF. The CDR3 nucleotides read TGTGCCAGCAGCCCGGCGGACAGGGGGCTTAGTGAAGCTTTCTTT.

V and J are TRBV18 and TRBJ2-3, with 7 nucleotides matching TRBD2. CDR3 length: 16 residues. The germline V gene encodes CDR1 KGHSH and CDR2 LQKENI. V shed 0 bases and J 3 bases; nucleotides not matched to a gene: 6. CDR3 protein: CASSPPAGVTTDTQYF. In DNA, the CDR3 is TGTGCCAGCTCACCACCGGCGGGAGTAACTACAGATACGCAGTATTTT. Full variable domain (remainder filled in from reference TRBV18 and TRBJ2-3): NAGVMQNPRHLVRRRGQEARLRCSPMKGHSHVYWYRQLPEEGLKFMVYLQKENIIDESGMPKERFSAEFPKEGPSILRIQQVVRGDSAAYFCASSPPAGVTTDTQYFGPGTRLTVL.

In its sample, this clone was seen once. V is TRBV29-1 and J is TRBJ1-5, with 7 bases lining up with TRBD1. From germline, CDR1 is SQVTM and CDR2 ANQGSEA. The ends lost 6 bases at V and 8 bases at J; junction bases unmatched: 7. The CDR3 length is 12 residues. CDR3 nucleotides: TGCAGCGTACGAGGGGGCGAAGAGCCCCAGCATTTT. It encodes CSVRGGEEPQHF.

This chain links TRBV7-3 with TRBJ2-1, with D possibly matching TRBD1 (5 bases). Germline CDR1 is SGHTA and CDR2 is FQGTGA. V shed 1 base and J shed 6 bases, with 13 bases lying between them. The CDR3 covers 15 residues. The CDR3, as DNA: TGTGCCAGCAGCTTAAGGGCAGGGTTTAGCAATGAGCAGTTCTTC. The encoded protein is CASSLRAGFSNEQFF.

This chain uses TRBV7-2 with TRBJ2-5; 11 nucleotides agree with TRBD2. The CDR3 length is 17 residues. Germline CDR1 and CDR2: SGHTA and FQGNSA. V lost 1 base and J lost 2; bases outside the gene matches: 6. CDR3 coding DNA: TGTGCCAGCAGCTTAGGGTGGTTAGCGGGGGGGCAAGAGACCCAGTACTTC. Translated: CASSLGWLAGGQETQYF. Based on the CDR3 plus reference TRBV7-2 and TRBJ2-5, the full variable domain is GAGVSQSPSNKVTEKGKDVELRCDPISGHTALYWYRQSLGQGLEFLIYFQGNSAPDKSGLPSDRFSAERTGGSVSTLTIQRTQQEDSAVYLCASSLGWLAGGQETQYFGPGTRLLVL.

This clone came up once. This chain links TRBV6-1 with TRBJ2-5; a weak D match, TRBD1 (5 bases). Germline loops: CDR1 MNHNS, CDR2 SASEGT. V was cut by 2 bases and J by 5 bases, with 18 bases left in between. The CDR3 covers 16 residues. This CDR3 is CASSEQTRVPPETQYF. The DNA of the CDR3 is TGTGCCAGCAGTGAACAGACCAGGGTCCCGCCGGAGACCCAGTACTTC.

The J gene is TRBJ2-1, the V gene TRBV18; possible D gene TRBD1, 7 bases. Germline V gene lookup returns CDR1 KGHSH and CDR2 LQKENI. Trimming took 3 bases from V and 2 from J, leaving 14 bases between them. CDR3 size: 16 residues. The CDR3 DNA follows: TGTGCCAGCTCACCCCAGGGGGGAAGGCCCTACAATGAGCAGTTCTTC. Its translation is CASSPQGGRPYNEQFF.

This clone was recorded only once. CDR3 nucleotide sequence: TGTGCCAGCAGTTCGCCGGGACTGAAAGATACGCAGTATTTT. It specifies CASSSPGLKDTQYF. The V and J genes are TRBV28 and TRBJ2-3; the D gene is possibly TRBD2 (6 bases). The germline gives CDR1 MDHEN, CDR2 SYDVKM. V shed 4 bases and J shed 5 bases, with 13 bases lying between them. The CDR3 length is 14 residues.

The count of this clone is one. The chain links TRBV4-1 to TRBJ2-5; tentative D call: TRBD1 (6 bases). CDR1 and CDR2 (germline): MGHRA, YSYEKL. V shed 2 bases and J shed 5 bases, with 15 bases lying between them. The CDR3 runs 15 residues. DNA for the CDR3: TGCGCCAGCAGCCAACTCAGGGGTTCAGGGGAGACCCAGTACTTC. Translated, it gives CASSQLRGSGETQYF.

This clone has a handful of counts. The CDR3 DNA sequence: TGCGCCAGCAGTGAGACAGACACCGGGGAGCTGTTTTTT. The encoded protein is CASSETDTGELFF. The J gene is TRBJ2-2, the V gene TRBV10-2, with unresolved D. Trimming took off 2 bases at V and 3 bases at J, with 4 bases between the two ends. CDR1 and CDR2 (germline): WSHSY, SAAADI. CDR3 length: 13 residues.

The chain joins TRBV28 to TRBJ2-3, with D maybe TRBD2 (5 bases). Trimming cost V 6 bases and J 0 bases, with 19 bases left between them. The CDR3 extends over 17 amino acids. From germline, CDR1 is MDHEN and CDR2 SYDVKM. The CDR3 is CASSPVGSRTSTDTQYF. In DNA form, the CDR3 reads TGTGCCAGCAGCCCCGTCGGATCGCGGACTAGCACAGATACGCAGTATTTT.

The J gene is TRBJ1-1, the V gene TRBV9; tentatively, D is TRBD1 (5 bases). Trimming stripped 1 base from V and 3 bases from J, with 13 bases between. Germline V gene sequence: CDR1 SGDLS, CDR2 YYNGEE. The length of the CDR3 is 15 residues. CDR3 sequence: CASSVLSTRDTEAFF. CDR3 nucleotides: TGTGCCAGCAGCGTACTCTCAACCAGGGACACTGAAGCTTTCTTT.

The chain uses TRBV4-1 and TRBJ1-1; D perhaps matches TRBD1 (5 bases). CDR1 is MGHRA and CDR2 is YSYEKL in the germline V gene. Trimming shortened V by 1 base and J by 1 base, and 16 bases separated the two germline ends. The CDR3 is 17 residues long. The CDR3 sequence is CASSQVPAGRGNTEAFF. CDR3 coding DNA: TGCGCCAGCAGCCAAGTCCCGGCGGGACGCGGGAACACTGAAGCTTTCTTT.

The V call is TRBV14, the J call TRBJ2-1; a possible D gene is TRBD2 (6 bases). V was shortened by 4 bases and J by 7 bases, with 20 bases between the two germline ends. This CDR3 has 16 amino acids. Germline V gene lookup returns CDR1 SGHDN and CDR2 FVKESK. The CDR3 spells CASSPTLAVTRNEQFF. For the CDR3, the DNA is TGTGCCAGCAGCCCCACTCTAGCTGTGACTAGGAATGAGCAGTTCTTC.

This clone was counted between two and nine times. The rearrangement uses TRBV12-3 or TRBV12-4 and TRBJ1-1; no clear D gene. V was shortened by 10 bases and J by 10 bases, with 19 bases between the two germline ends. The CDR3 contains 12 residues. In nucleotides, the CDR3 is TGTGCCACGACACGGGAGGGAGGCGCAGCTTTCTTT. It codes for CATTREGGAAFF.

V usage is TRBV3-1 (or the pseudogene TRBV3-2) and J usage is TRBJ2-3, with 8 bases that match TRBD1. Germline V gives CDR1 LGHDT, CDR2 YNNKEL (reference sequence). V gave up 4 bases and J gave up 4 bases; unmatched junction bases: 13. There are 17 residues in the CDR3. The DNA of the CDR3 is TGTGCCAGCAGCCCCCGTCGGACAGGGTATAACCCAGATACGCAGTATTTT. As protein: CASSPRRTGYNPDTQYF.

This chain connects TRBV18 to TRBJ1-2, with 7 bases fitting TRBD1. This CDR3 region has 17 residues. V shed 3 bases and J 3 bases; nucleotides not matched to a gene: 13. Germline-derived CDR1 and CDR2 are KGHSH and LQKENI. The CDR3: CASSPRTGADLDYGYTF. The CDR3 DNA reads as TGTGCCAGCTCACCCAGGACAGGTGCTGATCTAGACTATGGCTACACCTTC.

The chain combines TRBV27 with TRBJ1-5; D is undetermined. The ends were cut back, 3 bases at V and 1 base at J, with 10 bases in the middle. CDR3 length: 15 amino acids. Germline V gene lookup returns CDR1 MNHEY and CDR2 SMNVEV (reference sequence). The CDR3 DNA sequence: TGTGCCAGCAGTTTCGAGGGTTTAAGCAATCAGCCCCAGCATTTT. It encodes CASSFEGLSNQPQHF.

This chain connects TRBV30 to TRBJ1-4; D uncertain. The CDR3 has 14 residues. Trimming removed 0 bases at V and 4 bases at J, with 9 bases between. From germline, CDR1 is GTSNPN and CDR2 SVGIG (reference sequence). In DNA, the CDR3 is TGTGCCTGGAGTGTTGGTACAGTTAATGAAAAACTGTTTTTT. Its protein product is CAWSVGTVNEKLFF.

V is TRBV7-8 and J is TRBJ1-1; tentative D call: TRBD1 (5 bases). Deletions cut 0 bases from V and 11 bases from J, with 13 bases between. The CDR3 has 13 amino acids. From germline, CDR1 is SGHVS and CDR2 FQNEAQ. The CDR3: CASSLAGAEGAFF. For the CDR3, the DNA is TGTGCCAGCAGCTTAGCAGGGGCGGAAGGGGCTTTCTTT.

The J gene is TRBJ1-2, the V gene TRBV7-9, with TRBD1 identical over 7 bases. This CDR3 has 13 amino acids. Germline CDR1 and CDR2: SEHNR and FQNEAQ (reference sequence). With 1 base clipped from V and 7 bases from J, the junction kept 3 bases outside the gene matches. CDR3 DNA: TGTGCCAGCAGCTTAGAGGGGGCTCTTGGCTACACCTTC. Translation gives CASSLEGALGYTF.